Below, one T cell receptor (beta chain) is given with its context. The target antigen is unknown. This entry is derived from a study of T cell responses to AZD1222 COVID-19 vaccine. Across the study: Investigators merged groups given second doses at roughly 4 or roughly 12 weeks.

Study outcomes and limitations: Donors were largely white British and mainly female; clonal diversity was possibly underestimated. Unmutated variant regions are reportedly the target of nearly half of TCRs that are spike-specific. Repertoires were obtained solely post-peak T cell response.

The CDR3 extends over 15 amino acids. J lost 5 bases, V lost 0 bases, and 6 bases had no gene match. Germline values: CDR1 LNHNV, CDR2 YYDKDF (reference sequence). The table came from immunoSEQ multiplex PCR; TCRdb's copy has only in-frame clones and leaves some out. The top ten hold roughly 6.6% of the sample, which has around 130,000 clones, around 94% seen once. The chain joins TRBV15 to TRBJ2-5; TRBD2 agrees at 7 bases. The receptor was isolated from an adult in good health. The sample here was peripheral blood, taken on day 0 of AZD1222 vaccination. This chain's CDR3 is CATSRDLSGMETQYF. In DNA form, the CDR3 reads TGTGCCACCAGCAGAGATCTCAGCGGGATGGAGACCCAGTACTTC.